This is a list of T cell receptor beta chains from one sample in a study of beta chain features in type 1 diabetes. Clones were sequenced by immunoSEQ multiplex PCR, and TCRdb holds only the in-frame ones, with some missing. The repertoire holds about 340,000 clones, with approximately 13% as singletons. Input material: naive CD4+ T cells from blood. These receptors were collected from a woman in her late teens or twenties with type 1 diabetes. CDR3s include the opening cysteine and the closing phenylalanine or tryptophan. The D gene is left open where the match is weak. The size entry is marked missing in some rows and otherwise reads once, few, many or a size class.

CDR3aa	CDR3nt	d_gene	j_gene	v_gene	abundance
CASSPSGDYGYTF	TGTGCCAGCTCACCAAGCGGGGACTATGGCTACACCTTC	.	TRBJ1-2	TRBV18	once
CASSLDRKNTDTQYF	TGCGCCAGCAGCTTGGACAGGAAGAACACAGATACGCAGTATTTT	.	TRBJ2-3	TRBV5-1	.
CASSARETQYF	TGTGCCAGCAGTGCGCGGGAGACCCAGTACTTC	.	TRBJ2-5	TRBV25-1	once
CASSATGGAGGELFF	TGTGCCAGCAGCGCTACAGGGGGCGCTGGCGGGGAGCTGTTTTTT	TRBD1	TRBJ2-2	TRBV9	few
CASSLRGDYRGRTDTQYF	TGTGCCAGCAGCTTAAGAGGGGACTACCGAGGACGGACAGATACGCAGTATTTT	TRBD2	TRBJ2-3	TRBV7-3	once
CASSDVGGGGTEAFF	TGTGCCAGCAGCGACGTCGGGGGCGGGGGCACTGAAGCTTTCTTT	.	TRBJ1-1	TRBV11-2	.
CASSFIGATDTQYF	TGCGCCAGCAGCTTCATTGGGGCCACAGATACGCAGTATTTT	.	TRBJ2-3	TRBV5-1	.
CASRLSHSNQPQHF	TGTGCCAGCAGACTGTCCCATAGCAATCAGCCCCAGCATTTT	.	TRBJ1-5	TRBV6-5	few
CASSSRTGRSYGYTF	TGTGCCAGCAGTTCCCGGACAGGACGGTCGTATGGCTACACCTTC	TRBD1	TRBJ1-2	TRBV28	.
CASSPGQAIAEEQYF	TGCGCCAGCAGTCCCGGACAGGCGATCGCTGAAGAGCAGTACTTC	TRBD1	TRBJ2-7	TRBV5-1	few
CASSSPNTGELFF	TGTGCCAGCAGCTCCCCAAACACCGGGGAGCTGTTTTTT	.	TRBJ2-2	TRBV7-9	few
CASSYPIAANYGYTF	TGTGCCAGCAGTTACCCGATTGCCGCGAACTATGGCTACACCTTC	.	TRBJ1-2	TRBV28	.
CASTKRAQTGETQYF	TGTGCCAGCACCAAGCGGGCGCAAACGGGGGAGACCCAGTACTTC	.	TRBJ2-5	TRBV7-6	few
CAWSVVRTSGSTDTQYF	TGTGCCTGGAGTGTAGTACGGACTAGCGGGAGTACAGATACGCAGTATTTT	TRBD2	TRBJ2-3	TRBV30	few
CASYVRDSTYNEQFF	TGTGCCAGTTACGTCCGGGACAGCACCTACAATGAGCAGTTCTTC	TRBD1	TRBJ2-1	TRBV18	.
CASSRDQNTGELFF	TGTGCCAGCTCCCGCGATCAGAACACCGGGGAGCTGTTTTTT	.	TRBJ2-2	TRBV18	.
CASSLDQGGSGSYNEQFF	TGTGCCAGCAGCTTAGATCAAGGCGGGAGCGGGTCCTACAATGAGCAGTTCTTC	TRBD2	TRBJ2-1	TRBV11-2	few
CSVGSGGFSYNEQFF	TGCAGCGTGGGGTCCGGGGGATTTAGCTACAATGAGCAGTTCTTC	.	TRBJ2-1	TRBV29-1	.